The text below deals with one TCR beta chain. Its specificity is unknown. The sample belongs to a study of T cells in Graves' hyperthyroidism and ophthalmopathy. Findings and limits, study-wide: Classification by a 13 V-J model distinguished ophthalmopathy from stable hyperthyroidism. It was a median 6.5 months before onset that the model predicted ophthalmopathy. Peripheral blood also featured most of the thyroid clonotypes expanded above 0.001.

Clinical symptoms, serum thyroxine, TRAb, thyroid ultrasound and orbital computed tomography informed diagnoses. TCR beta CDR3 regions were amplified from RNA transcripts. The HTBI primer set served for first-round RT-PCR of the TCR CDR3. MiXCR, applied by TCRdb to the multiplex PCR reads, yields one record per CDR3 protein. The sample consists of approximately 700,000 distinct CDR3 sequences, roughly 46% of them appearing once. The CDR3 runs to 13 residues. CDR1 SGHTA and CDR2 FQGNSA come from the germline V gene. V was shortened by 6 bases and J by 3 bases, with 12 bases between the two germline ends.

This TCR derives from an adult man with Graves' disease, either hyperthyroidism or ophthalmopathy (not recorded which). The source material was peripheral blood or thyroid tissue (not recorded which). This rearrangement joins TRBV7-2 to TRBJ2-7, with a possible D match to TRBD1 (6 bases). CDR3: CASRLRGFYEQYF. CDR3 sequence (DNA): TGTGCCAGCAGACTCAGGGGTTTCTACGAGCAGTACTTC. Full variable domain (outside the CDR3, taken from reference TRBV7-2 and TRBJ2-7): GAGVSQSPSNKVTEKGKDVELRCDPISGHTALYWYRQSLGQGLEFLIYFQGNSAPDKSGLPSDRFSAERTGGSVSTLTIQRTQQEDSAVYLCASRLRGFYEQYFGPGTRLTVT.